A selection of T cell receptor beta chains follows, all from one sample in a study of blood T cells in healthy people across ages. TCRdb re-derived calls from the 5' RACE reads in MiXCR, one entry per CDR3 protein. The sample has 1.5 million to 2 million distinct CDR3 sequences, about two fifths seen once. The specimen sequenced was blood. Source of these receptors: a human donor in good health. Each CDR3 is given with its conserved first and last residue. A D gene is named only where the DNA matches it firmly. Only part of the rows carry a size: once, few, many, or a class if the clone is expanded.

size	V	J	D	length	DNA	CDR3
few	TRBV12-3/TRBV12-4	TRBJ2-1	TRBD2	16	TGTGCCAGCATCTATGGGACTAGCGGGAGATACAATGGGCAGTTCTTC	CASIYGTSGRYNGQFF
-	TRBV28	TRBJ2-5	TRBD1	14	TGTGCCAGCAGTGCGGACAGGGGAAAAGAGACCCAGTACTTC	CASSADRGKETQYF
-	TRBV11-1	TRBJ2-1	-	16	TGTGCCAGCAGCCCCAGCCAGACAGCAGCCTACAATGAGCAGTTCTTC	CASSPSQTAAYNEQFF
-	TRBV27	TRBJ2-7	-	13	TGTGCCAGCAGTGGGTCTAGCTGGGGCGAGCAGTACTTC	CASSGSSWGEQYF
-	TRBV4-2	TRBJ1-2	-	17	TGTGCCAGCAGCCAATGGTCTTTTGAGGAATTACATGGTGGCTACACCTTC	CASSQWSFEELHGGYTF
-	TRBV10-3	TRBJ1-1	-	13	TGTGCCATCGGAGGACAAACGAACACTGAAGCTTTCTTT	CAIGGQTNTEAFF
few	TRBV7-3	TRBJ2-3	-	15	TGTGCCAGCAGCCCCGGGGTAGCGGGCACAGATACGCAGTATTTT	CASSPGVAGTDTQYF
-	TRBV27	TRBJ1-2	TRBD1	13	TGTGCCAGCAGCCTTGGACAGGGGCATGGCCACACCTTC	CASSLGQGHGHTF
once	TRBV20-1	TRBJ2-5	-	11	TGCAGGGCTAGGGCAGTAGAGACCCAGTACTTC	CRARAVETQYF
-	TRBV7-2	TRBJ2-5	-	14	TGTGCCAGCAGCTTATGGGACAAAGTAGAGACCCAGTACTTC	CASSLWDKVETQYF